This passage covers 14 T cell receptor beta chains from one sample sequenced in a study of CD8+CD57+ T cells in acquired aplastic anemia. Using genomic DNA as the template, TCR beta VDJ and CDR3 profiling was carried out. TCRdb ran MiXCR on the reads and lists one entry per CDR3 protein. This table holds 40,000 to 45,000 distinct CDR3 sequences, around 63% found once. Sequencing input: sorted CD4+, CD8+, or CD8+CD57+ T cells (not recorded which) from PBMCs. The source of these receptors is a human donor in good health, serving as a control.

This chain links TRBV2 with TRBJ2-4; 10 positions match TRBD2. The germline V gene has CDR1 SNHLY and CDR2 FYNNEI. V gave up 5 bases and J gave up 2 bases; unmatched junction bases: 6. The CDR3 spans 16 residues. For the CDR3, the DNA is TGTGCCAGCAGTCATAGACTAGCGGGCCCCAAAAACATTCAGTACTTC. This encodes CASSHRLAGPKNIQYF.

In DNA, the CDR3 is TGTGCCAAGCTCAACTACGAGCAGTACTTC. Amino acid sequence: CAKLNYEQYF. This rearrangement joins TRBV2 to TRBJ2-7; D is unresolved. The CDR3 loop spans 10 amino acids. The V gene's germline CDR1 is SNHLY and CDR2 FYNNEI. V was clipped by 10 bases and J by 3 bases, with 7 bases between them.

In this sample, this clonotype turned up once. The chain links TRBV5-1 to TRBJ2-3; 7 bases fit TRBD2. J lost 2 bases, V lost 7 bases, and 7 bases had no gene match. CDR3 size: 14 residues. CDR1 SGHRS and CDR2 YFSETQ come from the germline V gene. The CDR3 loop is CASSSGEATDTQYF. For the CDR3, the DNA is TGCGCCAGCTCGAGCGGGGAGGCCACAGATACGCAGTATTTT.

The chain carries TRBV5-4 and TRBJ2-3; D remains unclear. This CDR3 region has 13 residues. Trimming took 0 bases from V and 4 from J, leaving 6 bases between them. Germline CDR1 reads SGHNT; CDR2 reads YYREEE (reference sequence). The CDR3 DNA sequence: TGTGCCAGCAGCTTGGAATCAGCAGATACGCAGTATTTT. This codes for CASSLESADTQYF.

This chain uses TRBV7-2 with TRBJ2-7; 9 bases map to TRBD2. The CDR3 consists of 15 residues. V lost 2 bases and J lost 3; bases outside the gene matches: 5. The germline V gene encodes CDR1 SGHTA and CDR2 FQGNSA. In DNA, the CDR3 is TGTGCCAGCAGCTTACTGATTAGCGGGAGCTACGAGCAGTACTTC. It codes for CASSLLISGSYEQYF. Supplemented by reference TRBV7-2 and TRBJ2-7, the full variable domain reads GAGVSQSPSNKVTEKGKDVELRCDPISGHTALYWYRQSLGQGLEFLIYFQGNSAPDKSGLPSDRFSAERTGGSVSTLTIQRTQQEDSAVYLCASSLLISGSYEQYFGPGTRLTVT.

The chain links TRBV20-1 to TRBJ2-7, with 8 bases fitting TRBD1. The ends lost 0 bases at V and 6 bases at J; junction bases unmatched: 7. Germline CDR1 is DFQATT and CDR2 is SNEGSKA (reference sequence). The CDR3 loop spans 14 amino acids. The CDR3 region is CSARDVTGELEQYF. CDR3 nucleotide sequence: TGCAGTGCTAGAGATGTGACAGGGGAGCTCGAGCAGTACTTC.

The chain recombines TRBV2 with TRBJ1-3; D may be TRBD1 (6 bases). The V end was cut by 8 bases, the J end by 0 bases, with 23 bases between. The germline V gene has CDR1 SNHLY and CDR2 FYNNEI. The CDR3 is 18 amino acids. This CDR3 is CASERGKTGLFSGNTIYF. CDR3 coding DNA: TGTGCCAGCGAGAGGGGAAAGACAGGACTATTCTCTGGAAACACCATATATTTT.

The chain is built from TRBV10-3 and TRBJ1-3; TRBD1 might be the D (6 bases). V was trimmed by 4 bases and J by 0 bases, leaving 13 bases between them. This CDR3 region has 16 residues. Germline assignment: CDR1 ENHRY and CDR2 SYGVKD. CDR3 in amino acids: CAISGAGQISGNTIYF. The CDR3, as DNA: TGTGCCATCAGTGGCGCGGGACAAATCTCTGGAAACACCATATATTTT.

J is TRBJ1-2 and V is TRBV5-1, with 12 bases identical to TRBD1. This CDR3 region has 15 residues. Germline V CDR1 and CDR2: SGHRS, YFSETQ. J gave up 6 bases and V 0 bases, and 3 bases lay outside the gene matches. CDR3 bases: TGCGCCAGCAGCTTGGATGGGACAGGGGGCGATGGCTACACCTTC. It encodes CASSLDGTGGDGYTF.

This rearrangement joins TRBV19 to TRBJ1-2; D is undetermined. The germline V gene encodes CDR1 LNHDA and CDR2 SQIVND (reference sequence). The CDR3 covers 12 residues. CDR3 region: CVTSGSPYGYTF. CDR3 bases: TGTGTCACCTCCGGGTCACCCTATGGCTACACCTTC.

V usage is TRBV2 and J usage is TRBJ2-5; D unclear. The CDR3 extends over 11 amino acids. Germline CDR1 is SNHLY and CDR2 is FYNNEI. Trimming pared 2 bases from V and 5 bases from J, leaving 3 bases between. In DNA form, the CDR3 reads TGTGCCAGCAGTGAAATGGAGACCCAGTACTTC. Protein sequence: CASSEMETQYF.

J is TRBJ2-3 and V is TRBV2; 8 nucleotides agree with TRBD2. V shed 5 bases and J 0 bases; nucleotides not matched to a gene: 4. The germline V gene has CDR1 SNHLY and CDR2 FYNNEI. The CDR3 covers 15 residues. The CDR3 sequence is CASSLQRGSTDTQYF. The CDR3 DNA reads TGTGCCAGCAGTCTCCAGCGGGGGAGCACAGATACGCAGTATTTT.

The chain links TRBV7-2 to TRBJ1-6; D is unresolved. Germline CDR1 and CDR2: SGHTA and FQGNSA. V lost 5 bases and J lost 8, with 4 bases in between. The CDR3 loop spans 11 amino acids. The CDR3 sequence is CASSRDSPLHF. The CDR3 coding sequence is TGTGCCAGCAGCCGAGATTCACCCCTCCACTTT.

CDR3 protein: CASSPYYEQYF. DNA for the CDR3: TGTGCCAGCAGCCCATACTACGAGCAGTACTTC. The V call is TRBV14, the J call TRBJ2-7; no reliable D call. Germline lookup yields CDR1 SGHDN and CDR2 FVKESK. V lost 4 bases, J lost 3 bases, and 4 bases lay in between. This CDR3 contains 11 residues.